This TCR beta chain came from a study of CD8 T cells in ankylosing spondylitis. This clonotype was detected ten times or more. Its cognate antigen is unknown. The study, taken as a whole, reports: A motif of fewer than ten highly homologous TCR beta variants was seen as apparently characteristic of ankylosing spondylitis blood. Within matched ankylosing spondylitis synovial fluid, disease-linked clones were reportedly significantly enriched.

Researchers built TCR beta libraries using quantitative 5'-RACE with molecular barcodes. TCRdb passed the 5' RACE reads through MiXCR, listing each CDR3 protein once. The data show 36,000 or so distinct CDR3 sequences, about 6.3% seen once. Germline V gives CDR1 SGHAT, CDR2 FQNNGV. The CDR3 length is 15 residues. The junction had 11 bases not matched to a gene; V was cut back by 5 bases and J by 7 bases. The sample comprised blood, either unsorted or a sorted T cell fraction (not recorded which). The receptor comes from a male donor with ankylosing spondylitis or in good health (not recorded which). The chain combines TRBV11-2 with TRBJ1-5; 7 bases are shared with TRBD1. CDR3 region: CASSPAGGRRQPQHF. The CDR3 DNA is TGTGCCAGCAGCCCGGCAGGGGGGCGAAGGCAGCCCCAGCATTTT.